Following are 17 T cell receptor beta chains from one sample sequenced in a study of OX40 agonist ivuxolimab in advanced cancers. Using immunoSEQ multiplex PCR, the repertoire was profiled, and TCRdb retains in-frame clones only, with some absent. This sample carries approximately 64,000 clones, roughly 87% of them seen once, and the ten largest clones take around 2.8%. The input for sequencing was CD4+ or CD8+ T cells sorted from blood, taken in a trial of the OX40 agonist ivuxolimab. The receptors derive from an adult with an advanced solid tumor such as melanoma, head and neck, liver or kidney cancer.

The chain is built from TRBV7-8 and TRBJ2-2; maybe TRBD2 (6 bases). The CDR3 is made up of 17 amino acids. Deletions cut 5 bases from V and 6 bases from J, with 22 bases between. Germline V gene lookup returns CDR1 SGHVS and CDR2 FQNEAQ. CDR3 residues: CASSKSRGGEEAGELFF. Written as DNA, the CDR3 is TGTGCCAGCAGCAAAAGTAGGGGCGGGGAGGAGGCCGGGGAGCTGTTTTTT.

V is TRBV6-5 and J is TRBJ2-7; TRBD2 agrees at 12 bases. CDR3 length equals 13 residues. CDR1 and CDR2 from the germline V gene are MNHEY and SVGAGI. J gave up 7 bases and V 4 bases, and 2 bases lay outside the gene matches. Here the CDR3 DNA reads TGTGCCAGCAGTTTAGGACTAGCGGGGGAGCAGTACTTC. It specifies CASSLGLAGEQYF.

The chain links TRBV4-3 to TRBJ1-4, with 7 nucleotides matching TRBD1. There are 15 residues in the CDR3. Germline trimming cut 4 bases from V and 8 bases from J; bases unmatched to any gene: 10. Germline V gives CDR1 LGHNA, CDR2 YSLEER. CDR3 nucleotides: TGCGCCAGCAGCCCTCGGACAGGCCGAGCGGAAAAACTGTTTTTT. This gives the protein CASSPRTGRAEKLFF.

The rearrangement joins TRBV27 to TRBJ1-1; D unresolved. Trimming shortened V by 1 base and J by 1 base, and 10 bases separated the two germline ends. The CDR3 has 15 amino acids. Per germline, CDR1 MNHEY and CDR2 SMNVEV (reference sequence). The CDR3 DNA sequence: TGTGCCAGCAGTTTATTAGGGCGGGGGAACACTGAAGCTTTCTTT. It translates to CASSLLGRGNTEAFF.

The chain employs TRBV7-6 and TRBJ2-6; 8 positions match TRBD2. V gave up 4 bases and J gave up 0 bases; unmatched junction bases: 17. The germline CDR1 and CDR2 sequences are SGHVS and FNYEAQ. The length of the CDR3 is 21 residues. This chain's CDR3 is CASSSPGLALGPSSGANVLTF. The CDR3 DNA is TGTGCCAGCAGCTCCCCCGGACTAGCCCTCGGTCCCAGCTCTGGGGCCAACGTCCTGACTTTC. The full variable domain, completed using reference TRBV7-6 and TRBJ2-6, is GAGVSQSPRYKVTKRGQDVALRCDPISGHVSLYWYRQALGQGPEFLTYFNYEAQQDKSGLPNDRFSAERPEGSISTLTIQRTEQRDSAMYRCASSSPGLALGPSSGANVLTFGAGSRLTVL.

As concerns this clone: A read error may account for a junction end that differs from germline. CDR3 amino acids: CASSIGQGPSGNTIYF. The CDR3 nucleotides read TGTGCCAGTAGCATAGGACAGGGGCCGTCTGGAAACACCATATATTTT. The V and J genes are TRBV19 and TRBJ1-3; TRBD1 aligns across 9 bases. The CDR3 is made up of 16 amino acids. Germline values: CDR1 LNHDA, CDR2 SQIVND (reference sequence).

This clone was seen a few times. V and J are TRBV28 and TRBJ1-5; D might be TRBD1 (6 bases). Germline CDR1 and CDR2: MDHEN and SYDVKM. CDR3 size: 13 residues. V dropped 8 bases and J dropped 6 bases, with 14 bases sitting between them. Here the CDR3 DNA reads TGTGCCAGCCGACTACAGGGTATTCAGCCCCAGCATTTT. Translating it yields CASRLQGIQPQHF.

The V gene is TRBV7-2, the J gene TRBJ2-5, with D possibly matching TRBD1 (6 bases). The end of the DNA is better explained by TRBJ2-7, so the J call may be wrong. Germline V lookup: CDR1 SGHTA, CDR2 FQGNSA. There are 12 residues in the CDR3. CDR3 protein: CASSEQGYEQYF. The DNA of the CDR3 is TGTGCCAGCAGCGAACAGGGCTACGAGCAGTACTTC.

The V and J genes are TRBV28 and TRBJ1-1, with 9 bases lining up with TRBD1. The V and J ends lost 5 bases and 4 bases, in that order; junction bases with no gene match: 8. The germline gives CDR1 MDHEN, CDR2 SYDVKM. The CDR3 length is 15 residues. The CDR3 sequence: CASSPTGGVITEAFF. In nucleotides, the CDR3 is TGTGCCAGCAGTCCGACAGGGGGTGTTATCACTGAAGCTTTCTTT.

The rearrangement links TRBV6-5 to TRBJ1-2, with D unclear. The ends were cut back, 7 bases at V and 4 bases at J, with 16 bases in the middle. This CDR3 region has 14 residues. Germline CDR1 is MNHEY and CDR2 is SVGAGI. CDR3 nucleotide sequence: TGTGCCAGCAAAACAAGGACGGGAATCTATGGCTACACCTTC. Its protein product is CASKTRTGIYGYTF.

V is TRBV7-2 and J is TRBJ2-7, with 8 bases that match TRBD1. Germline V gives CDR1 SGHTA, CDR2 FQGNSA. V lost 3 bases to trimming and J lost 3 bases; unmatched junction nucleotides: 16. The CDR3 spans 18 residues. CDR3: CASSLTGDSLDHVYEQYF. The CDR3 DNA follows: TGTGCCAGCAGCTTGACAGGGGATTCTCTCGACCATGTCTACGAGCAGTACTTC.

The chain employs TRBV19 and TRBJ2-1; D possibly corresponds to TRBD1 (5 bases). Looked up from germline, CDR1 is LNHDA and CDR2 is SQIVND (reference sequence). CDR3 size: 17 residues. Between the trimmed V and J ends, which lost 5 bases and 7 bases, there was a span of 24 bases. CDR3 coding DNA: TGTGCCAGTAGTGCCGGGTGGGGCCCAATGATGGGGAATGAGCAGTTCTTC. Amino acids: CASSAGWGPMMGNEQFF. Full variable domain (remainder filled in from reference TRBV19 and TRBJ2-1): DGGITQSPKYLFRKEGQNVTLSCEQNLNHDAMYWYRQDPGQGLRLIYYSQIVNDFQKGDIAEGYSVSREKKESFPLTVTSAQKNPTAFYLCASSAGWGPMMGNEQFFGPGTRLTVL.

This chain connects TRBV18 to TRBJ1-1; D call uncertain. Between the trimmed V and J ends, which lost 1 base and 1 base, there was a span of 7 bases. Germline CDR1 KGHSH, CDR2 LQKENI. CDR3 size: 14 residues. The CDR3 here is CASSPQGKNTEAFF. DNA of the CDR3: TGTGCCAGCTCACCACAGGGAAAGAACACTGAAGCTTTCTTT.

The chain combines TRBV28 with TRBJ2-2, with 11 nucleotides matching TRBD1. The V and J ends lost 5 bases and 3 bases, in that order; junction bases with no gene match: 8. Germline V gene lookup returns CDR1 MDHEN and CDR2 SYDVKM. The CDR3 totals 17 residues. This CDR3 is CASSQAGTGGDTGELFF. DNA of the CDR3: TGTGCCAGCAGTCAGGCCGGGACAGGGGGGGACACCGGGGAGCTGTTTTTT.

The chain employs TRBV30 and TRBJ1-2; no reliable D call. Germline CDR1 and CDR2: GTSNPN and SVGIG (reference sequence). Trimming stripped 1 base from V and 2 bases from J, with 14 bases between. This CDR3 has 15 residues. CDR3 in DNA: TGTGCCTGGAGTGCCATGGACTTCTCCAACTATGGCTACACCTTC. Protein product: CAWSAMDFSNYGYTF.

The chain uses TRBV19 and TRBJ1-1, with D possibly TRBD1 on 6 matching bases. The germline V and J ends were trimmed by 2 bases and 8 bases, with 12 bases remaining between them. Germline CDR1 reads LNHDA; CDR2 reads SQIVND (reference sequence). CDR3 length: 13 residues. CDR3 in amino acids: CASSIMVQGEAFF. The CDR3 nucleotides read TGTGCCAGTAGTATAATGGTACAGGGCGAAGCTTTCTTT.

This rearrangement joins TRBV10-3 to TRBJ1-2, with a possible D match to TRBD1 (6 bases). Germline V CDR1 and CDR2: ENHRY, SYGVKD. The ends were cut back, 10 bases at V and 5 bases at J, with 17 bases in the middle. The CDR3 loop spans 13 amino acids. In DNA form, the CDR3 reads TGTGCCACCGGGCAAGAGGGGGGGTATGGCTACACCTTC. Its translation is CATGQEGGYGYTF.